This entry is about one T cell receptor beta chain. Its target is not known. This sample stems from a study of Ad26.COV2.S vaccination and SARS-CoV-2 variants. The CDR3 consists of 13 residues. Germline values: CDR1 SQVTM, CDR2 ANQGSEA. Between the trimmed V and J ends, which lost 7 bases and 0 bases, there was a span of 12 bases. Study-wide results and limits: TCR breadth and depth estimates may have understated total T cell responses. Breadth measured for non-spike TCRs was similar across vaccine and placebo recipients.

The treatment is: over 15 received Ad26.COV2.S at low or high dose, single or two shots; five or six received placebo; per-sample allocation not given. Material that was analyzed had been drawn on day 63 after the first vaccine or placebo injection. Adults aged 18-55 years in Boston included the donor. Vaccination employed an Ad26 vector expressing the Wuhan-strain SARS-CoV-2 spike. Method: immunoSEQ multiplex PCR; TCRdb's copy keeps in-frame clones and lacks some. The sample contains some 500,000 clones, roughly 87% of which appear only once. V usage is TRBV29-1 and J usage is TRBJ1-1, with D unclear. The sequence was collected from a person aged 18-60 years who received the Ad26.COV2.S COVID-19 vaccine or a placebo. Sequenced material: peripheral blood, taken in a trial of Ad26.COV2.S vaccine versus placebo. DNA of the CDR3: TGCAGCGGCGGTATGAGCTTGAACACTGAAGCTTTCTTT. Translated, it gives CSGGMSLNTEAFF.